This T cell receptor (beta chain) came from a study of blood T cell repertoires in COVID-19. Study as a whole: The cDNA or gDNA used as material had been derived from T cells, B-cell-depleted T cells, or PBMCs.

The method was immunoSEQ multiplex PCR; TCRdb's version includes in-frame clones alone and lacks a portion of them. The sample records fewer than 500,000 clones, 86% being singletons. This clonotype was sampled from a woman in her 30s with active or convalescent COVID-19. Material for sequencing was peripheral blood.

CDR3 nucleotide sequence: TGTGCCAGCAGCTTAAATTACTGGACAGATATCACTGAAGCTTTCTTT. It codes for CASSLNYWTDITEAFF. This rearrangement joins TRBV7-9 to TRBJ1-1, with TRBD1 as a possible D gene (6 bases). Trimming cost V 2 bases and J 4 bases, with 17 bases left between them. Germline V gives CDR1 SEHNR, CDR2 FQNEAQ (reference sequence). There are 16 residues in the CDR3.